Following are 20 T cell receptor beta chains from one sample sequenced in a study of T cell responses to AZD1222 COVID-19 vaccine. Produced via immunoSEQ multiplex PCR; TCRdb's table is partial and in-frame only. The table lists some 200,000 clones, about nine tenths of them singletons. The sequencing used peripheral blood, collected on day 0 of AZD1222 vaccination. The receptors originated from an adult in good health.

This clone was seen once. This rearrangement joins TRBV4-3 to TRBJ1-1, with unresolved D. Trimming pared 0 bases from V and 1 base from J, leaving 9 bases between. Germline V lookup: CDR1 LGHNA, CDR2 YSLEER. This CDR3 comprises 15 residues. The CDR3 DNA follows: TGCGCCAGCAGCCAAGAGTTGGGCAGGAACACTGAAGCTTTCTTT. Translated: CASSQELGRNTEAFF.

The chain carries TRBV3-1 (or the pseudogene TRBV3-2) and TRBJ1-6; 7 positions agree with TRBD1. V lost 3 bases and J lost 7; bases outside the gene matches: 9. Looked up from germline, CDR1 is LGHDT and CDR2 is YNNKEL (reference sequence). The CDR3 extends over 16 amino acids. CDR3 loop: CASSHQTGQTNSPLHF. The DNA of the CDR3 is TGTGCCAGCAGCCATCAGACGGGACAGACCAATTCACCCCTCCACTTT.

This chain uses TRBV2 with TRBJ2-7; no reliable D call. From germline, CDR1 is SNHLY and CDR2 FYNNEI. The V and J ends lost 2 bases and 7 bases respectively, with 12 bases between them. This CDR3 region has 13 residues. CDR3 protein: CASSERSAAEQYF. In nucleotides, the CDR3 is TGTGCCAGCAGTGAAAGGAGCGCAGCAGAGCAGTACTTC.

J is TRBJ1-2 and V is TRBV11-2, with TRBD1 matching over 7 bases. This CDR3 contains 15 residues. Germline values: CDR1 SGHAT, CDR2 FQNNGV. Losses at the gene ends were 1 base for V and 2 bases for J; bases not matched to a gene: 4. CDR3 region: CASSLGGTANYGYTF. CDR3 nucleotide sequence: TGTGCCAGCAGCTTAGGCGGGACAGCCAACTATGGCTACACCTTC.

The rearrangement joins TRBV7-3 to TRBJ1-1, with a possible D match to TRBD1 (6 bases). The CDR3 consists of 15 residues. Germline CDR1 SGHTA, CDR2 FQGTGA. V lost 5 bases and J lost 1, with 14 bases in between. The CDR3 coding sequence is TGTGCCAGCAGCCCCCGAGGGGGGGGGAACACTGAAGCTTTCTTT. Its protein product is CASSPRGGGNTEAFF.

The V and J genes are TRBV10-3 and TRBJ1-5, with TRBD1 matching 7 bases. CDR3 size: 17 residues. Germline loops: CDR1 ENHRY, CDR2 SYGVKD. Germline trimming cut 2 bases from V and 0 bases from J; bases unmatched to any gene: 7. DNA of the CDR3: TGTGCCATCAGTGAGACACGACAGGGAAATAGCAATCAGCCCCAGCATTTT. It is translated as CAISETRQGNSNQPQHF.

V and J are TRBV28 and TRBJ1-6; 12 bases are shared with TRBD1. V dropped 5 bases and J dropped 8; count of bases not matched to a gene: 7. This CDR3 spans 16 amino acids. The germline V gene encodes CDR1 MDHEN and CDR2 SYDVKM. Here the CDR3 reads CASSRPGTGGYSPLHF. CDR3 sequence (DNA): TGTGCCAGCAGTCGCCCGGGGACAGGGGGCTATTCACCCCTCCACTTT.

The table lists this clone with a count of one. The chain employs TRBV6-5 and TRBJ1-2; 7 nucleotides match TRBD1. The CDR3 loop spans 13 amino acids. Germline assignment: CDR1 MNHEY and CDR2 SVGAGI. Trimming at V came to 6 bases and at J to 6 bases, leaving 7 bases not matched to a gene. CDR3 amino acids: CASSRQGWDGYTF. CDR3 in DNA: TGTGCCAGCAGCCGACAGGGATGGGATGGCTACACCTTC.

The rearrangement links TRBV15 to TRBJ2-7; 9 bases are shared with TRBD1. Trimming removed 0 bases from V and 5 bases from J; junction bases left unmatched: 8. The CDR3 is 16 amino acids. CDR1 is LNHNV, CDR2 YYDKDF, per germline (reference sequence). The DNA for the CDR3 is TGTGCCACCAGCAGAGATACAGGGACAGGGACGAACGAGCAGTACTTC. It yields the protein CATSRDTGTGTNEQYF.

This clone has a single count. The chain employs TRBV28 and TRBJ2-1, with D uncertain. V gave up 9 bases and J gave up 5 bases, with 14 bases separating them. Germline V lookup: CDR1 MDHEN, CDR2 SYDVKM. CDR3 size: 13 residues. CDR3 sequence (DNA): TGTGCCAGTACGACAAGGAGTCACAATGAGCAGTTCTTC. It yields the protein CASTTRSHNEQFF.

The rearrangement uses TRBV6-1 and TRBJ2-5; possible D gene TRBD1, 5 bases. Trimming pared 3 bases from V and 6 bases from J, leaving 17 bases between. CDR3 length equals 15 residues. Germline-derived CDR1 and CDR2 are MNHNS and SASEGT. Here the CDR3 reads CASSDRQIGLQTQYF. CDR3 nucleotides: TGTGCCAGCAGTGATAGACAGATAGGGCTTCAGACCCAGTACTTC.

CDR3 loop: CASSQDLGIRARGSPLHF. CDR3 coding DNA: TGTGCCAGCAGCCAAGATTTGGGGATCCGGGCTCGAGGTTCACCCCTCCACTTT. V gene TRBV4-2 combines with J gene TRBJ1-6; no definite D call. The germline CDR1 and CDR2 sequences are LGHNA and YNFKEQ. V was shortened by 0 bases and J by 9 bases, with 21 bases between the two germline ends. The CDR3 is 18 residues long.

The CDR3 region has the DNA TGTGCCAGCTCACTGGGACAGCTCCCCTACGAGCAGTACTTC. As protein: CASSLGQLPYEQYF. The V gene is TRBV18, the J gene TRBJ2-7; TRBD1 matches 7 bases. Germline loops: CDR1 KGHSH, CDR2 LQKENI. V shed 4 bases and J 2 bases; nucleotides not matched to a gene: 5. This CDR3 has 14 residues.

This rearrangement joins TRBV19 to TRBJ1-3, with D perhaps TRBD1 (6 bases). CDR1 is LNHDA, CDR2 SQIVND, per germline (reference sequence). This CDR3 region has 15 residues. V was clipped by 5 bases and J by 0 bases, with 11 bases between them. CDR3 DNA sequence: TGTGCCAGTAGTCAGCAGGGGTCCTCTGGAAACACCATATATTTT. Protein: CASSQQGSSGNTIYF.

This clone was found once. This chain links TRBV7-8 with TRBJ2-7; 9 bases are shared with TRBD2. V trimming: 3 bases; J trimming: 3 bases; junction bases outside the gene matches: 12. Germline CDR1 reads SGHVS; CDR2 reads FQNEAQ. The CDR3 spans 17 residues. CDR3 sequence (DNA): TGTGCCAGCAGCTTGATTGCTAGCGGGAATGGGGTCTACGAGCAGTACTTC. This codes for CASSLIASGNGVYEQYF.

V is TRBV6-2 or TRBV6-3 and J is TRBJ2-1; the D gene is possibly TRBD2 (6 bases). Looked up from germline, CDR1 is MNHEY and CDR2 is SVGEGT. The V end lost 0 bases, the J end lost 8 bases, and 14 bases lay between the germline ends. The length of the CDR3 is 15 residues. CDR3 amino acids: CASSYSKGLVDEQFF. The DNA of the CDR3 is TGTGCCAGCAGTTACTCGAAGGGACTTGTGGATGAGCAGTTCTTC.

The rearrangement joins TRBV5-6 to TRBJ2-3; no clear D gene. V lost 1 base and J 4 bases, leaving 13 bases between the germline ends. This CDR3 is built from 15 residues. Germline lookup yields CDR1 SGHDT and CDR2 YYEEEE. CDR3 residues: CASSLRLESSDTQYF. CDR3 coding DNA: TGTGCCAGCAGCTTGCGTCTAGAATCATCAGATACGCAGTATTTT.

The chain is built from TRBV7-3 and TRBJ2-1; TRBD2 matches 7 bases. Germline V CDR1 and CDR2: SGHTA, FQGTGA. The V and J ends lost 4 bases and 0 bases, in that order; junction bases with no gene match: 3. This CDR3 is 15 amino acids long. The CDR3 nucleotides are TGTGCCAGCAGCTCCAGACTAGCCTCCTACAATGAGCAGTTCTTC. This gives the protein CASSSRLASYNEQFF.

The rearrangement uses TRBV3-1 (or the pseudogene TRBV3-2) and TRBJ1-1; D not certain. This CDR3 is 12 amino acids long. V lost 6 bases, J lost 6 bases, and 11 bases lay in between. Germline V gives CDR1 LGHDT, CDR2 YNNKEL (reference sequence). CDR3 in amino acids: CASSSRTSEAFF. The DNA of the CDR3 is TGTGCCAGCAGTTCCAGAACCTCTGAAGCTTTCTTT.

The DNA of the CDR3 is TGTGCCAGCAGCCCGGGGACTAGCGGGACCTACGAGCAGTACTTC. This sequence encodes CASSPGTSGTYEQYF. The chain is built from TRBV3-1 (or the pseudogene TRBV3-2) and TRBJ2-7; TRBD2 aligns across 13 bases. The CDR3 totals 15 residues. V was clipped by 4 bases and J by 2 bases; unmatched bases: 2. Germline V CDR1 and CDR2: LGHDT, YNNKEL (reference sequence).